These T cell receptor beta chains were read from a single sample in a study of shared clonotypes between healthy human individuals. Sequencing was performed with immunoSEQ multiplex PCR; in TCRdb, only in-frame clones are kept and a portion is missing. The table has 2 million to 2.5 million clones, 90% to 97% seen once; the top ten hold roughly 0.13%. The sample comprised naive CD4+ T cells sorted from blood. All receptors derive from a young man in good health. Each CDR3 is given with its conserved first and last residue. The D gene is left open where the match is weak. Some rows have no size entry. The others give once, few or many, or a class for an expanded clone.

cdr3_aa: CAIREGLAGLANTGELFF
cdr3_nt: TGTGCCATCAGAGAGGGACTAGCGGGTCTTGCGAACACCGGGGAGCTGTTTTTT
j_call: TRBJ2-2
d_call: TRBD2
v_call: TRBV10-3
clone_size: NA

cdr3_aa: CASSEDAGSRTGELFF
cdr3_nt: TGTGCCAGCAGTGAAGATGCGGGGAGTCGCACCGGGGAGCTGTTTTTT
j_call: TRBJ2-2
d_call: NA
v_call: TRBV2
clone_size: NA

cdr3_aa: CASHGQPGTEAFF
cdr3_nt: TGTGCCAGCCATGGACAGCCAGGAACTGAAGCTTTCTTT
j_call: TRBJ1-1
d_call: NA
v_call: TRBV18
clone_size: NA

cdr3_aa: CASSESSLVNEQFF
cdr3_nt: TGCGCCAGCAGTGAGTCCAGTTTGGTCAATGAGCAGTTCTTC
j_call: TRBJ2-1
d_call: NA
v_call: TRBV10-1
clone_size: NA

cdr3_aa: CATPWRQGNEKLFF
cdr3_nt: TGTGCCACCCCCTGGAGACAGGGAAATGAAAAACTGTTTTTT
j_call: TRBJ1-4
d_call: TRBD1
v_call: TRBV10-3
clone_size: NA

cdr3_aa: CASSLGQTVNSPLHF
cdr3_nt: TGTGCCAGCAGTTTGGGACAGACCGTCAATTCACCCCTCCACTTT
j_call: TRBJ1-6
d_call: TRBD1
v_call: TRBV27
clone_size: NA

cdr3_aa: CASSYATGGTYGYTF
cdr3_nt: TGTGCCAGCAGTTACGCGACAGGGGGTACCTATGGCTACACCTTC
j_call: TRBJ1-2
d_call: TRBD1
v_call: TRBV6-5
clone_size: NA

cdr3_aa: CASSGGGSGASYEQYF
cdr3_nt: TGTGCCAGCAGCGGCGGTGGTAGCGGGGCCTCCTACGAGCAGTACTTC
j_call: TRBJ2-7
d_call: TRBD2
v_call: TRBV2
clone_size: NA

cdr3_aa: CASRREWTDYGYTF
cdr3_nt: TGTGCCAGTAGGCGAGAGTGGACAGACTATGGCTACACCTTC
j_call: TRBJ1-2
d_call: NA
v_call: TRBV19
clone_size: NA

cdr3_aa: CASSLEDGRNSNQPQHF
cdr3_nt: TGTGCCAGCAGCCTAGAGGACGGCCGGAATAGCAATCAGCCCCAGCATTTT
j_call: TRBJ1-5
d_call: NA
v_call: TRBV7-6
clone_size: NA

cdr3_aa: CASSLQYEQYF
cdr3_nt: TGTGCCAGCAGCTTGCAGTACGAGCAGTACTTC
j_call: TRBJ2-7
d_call: NA
v_call: TRBV5-5
clone_size: NA

cdr3_aa: CASSSDRGRGELFF
cdr3_nt: TGTGCCAGCAGCTCGGACAGGGGCAGGGGGGAGCTGTTTTTT
j_call: TRBJ2-2
d_call: TRBD1
v_call: TRBV5-6
clone_size: few

cdr3_aa: CASSSPREALNEQFF
cdr3_nt: TGTGCCAGCAGCTCCCCGCGGGAGGCTTTGAATGAGCAGTTCTTC
j_call: TRBJ2-1
d_call: TRBD2
v_call: TRBV27
clone_size: NA

cdr3_aa: CASSESENTEAFF
cdr3_nt: TGTGCCAGCAGTGAATCAGAGAACACTGAAGCTTTCTTT
j_call: TRBJ1-1
d_call: NA
v_call: TRBV25-1
clone_size: NA

cdr3_aa: CAIKRASEQFF
cdr3_nt: TGTGCCATCAAACGGGCCAGTGAGCAGTTCTTC
j_call: TRBJ2-1
d_call: NA
v_call: TRBV10-3
clone_size: NA

cdr3_aa: CASSPQGGGTEAFF
cdr3_nt: TGTGCCAGCAGCCCGCAGGGGGGGGGCACTGAAGCTTTCTTT
j_call: TRBJ1-1
d_call: TRBD1
v_call: TRBV11-2
clone_size: NA

cdr3_aa: CASRAGRDRAAYEQYF
cdr3_nt: TGCGCCAGCAGAGCGGGACGGGACAGGGCGGCCTACGAGCAGTACTTC
j_call: TRBJ2-7
d_call: TRBD1
v_call: TRBV4-1
clone_size: NA

cdr3_aa: CASSFLGAGNEQFF
cdr3_nt: TGTGCCAGCAGCTTTCTGGGGGCGGGGAATGAGCAGTTCTTC
j_call: TRBJ2-1
d_call: NA
v_call: TRBV11-3
clone_size: once

cdr3_aa: CASSSGLYEQYF
cdr3_nt: TGTGCCAGCAGCTCGGGCCTTTACGAGCAGTACTTC
j_call: TRBJ2-7
d_call: NA
v_call: TRBV7-9
clone_size: NA

cdr3_aa: CASSPDSSYNSPLHF
cdr3_nt: TGTGCCAGCAGTCCTGACAGCTCCTATAATTCACCCCTCCACTTT
j_call: TRBJ1-6
d_call: NA
v_call: TRBV6-6
clone_size: NA

cdr3_aa: CASRTKEGTGELFF
cdr3_nt: TGTGCCAGCAGGACGAAGGAAGGGACCGGGGAGCTGTTTTTT
j_call: TRBJ2-2
d_call: NA
v_call: TRBV27
clone_size: NA

cdr3_aa: CASSLQYLSDTQYF
cdr3_nt: TGTGCCAGCAGTTTGCAGTATCTCTCAGATACGCAGTATTTT
j_call: TRBJ2-3
d_call: NA
v_call: TRBV6-5
clone_size: NA

cdr3_aa: CASGVVGTGNYEQYF
cdr3_nt: TGTGCCAGCGGGGTCGTGGGGACAGGGAACTACGAGCAGTACTTC
j_call: TRBJ2-7
d_call: TRBD1
v_call: TRBV28
clone_size: NA

cdr3_aa: CASNQHRGRGPDTQYF
cdr3_nt: TGCGCCAGCAACCAACACCGCGGGAGGGGCCCAGATACGCAGTATTTT
j_call: TRBJ2-3
d_call: TRBD2
v_call: TRBV4-1
clone_size: NA

cdr3_aa: CASRAENIQYF
cdr3_nt: TGTGCCAGCAGGGCGGAAAACATTCAGTACTTC
j_call: TRBJ2-4
d_call: NA
v_call: TRBV6-1
clone_size: NA

cdr3_aa: CASSLLAVPYNEQFF
cdr3_nt: TGTGCCAGCAGCCTTCTAGCGGTCCCCTACAATGAGCAGTTCTTC
j_call: TRBJ2-1
d_call: TRBD2
v_call: TRBV28
clone_size: NA

cdr3_aa: CSVEGRDYGYTF
cdr3_nt: TGCAGCGTTGAGGGGAGGGACTATGGCTACACCTTC
j_call: TRBJ1-2
d_call: NA
v_call: TRBV29-1
clone_size: NA

cdr3_aa: CASSSGRTTGSAGEQYF
cdr3_nt: TGCGCCAGCAGCTCAGGGAGAACGACAGGGTCTGCCGGCGAGCAGTACTTC
j_call: TRBJ2-7
d_call: TRBD1
v_call: TRBV5-1
clone_size: NA

cdr3_aa: CAWSVSQEQYF
cdr3_nt: TGTGCCTGGAGTGTTTCCCAGGAGCAGTACTTC
j_call: TRBJ2-7
d_call: NA
v_call: TRBV30
clone_size: NA

cdr3_aa: CASSPGRGLALETQYF
cdr3_nt: TGTGCCAGCAGCCCGGGCCGTGGACTAGCGTTAGAGACCCAGTACTTC
j_call: TRBJ2-5
d_call: TRBD2
v_call: TRBV5-4
clone_size: NA